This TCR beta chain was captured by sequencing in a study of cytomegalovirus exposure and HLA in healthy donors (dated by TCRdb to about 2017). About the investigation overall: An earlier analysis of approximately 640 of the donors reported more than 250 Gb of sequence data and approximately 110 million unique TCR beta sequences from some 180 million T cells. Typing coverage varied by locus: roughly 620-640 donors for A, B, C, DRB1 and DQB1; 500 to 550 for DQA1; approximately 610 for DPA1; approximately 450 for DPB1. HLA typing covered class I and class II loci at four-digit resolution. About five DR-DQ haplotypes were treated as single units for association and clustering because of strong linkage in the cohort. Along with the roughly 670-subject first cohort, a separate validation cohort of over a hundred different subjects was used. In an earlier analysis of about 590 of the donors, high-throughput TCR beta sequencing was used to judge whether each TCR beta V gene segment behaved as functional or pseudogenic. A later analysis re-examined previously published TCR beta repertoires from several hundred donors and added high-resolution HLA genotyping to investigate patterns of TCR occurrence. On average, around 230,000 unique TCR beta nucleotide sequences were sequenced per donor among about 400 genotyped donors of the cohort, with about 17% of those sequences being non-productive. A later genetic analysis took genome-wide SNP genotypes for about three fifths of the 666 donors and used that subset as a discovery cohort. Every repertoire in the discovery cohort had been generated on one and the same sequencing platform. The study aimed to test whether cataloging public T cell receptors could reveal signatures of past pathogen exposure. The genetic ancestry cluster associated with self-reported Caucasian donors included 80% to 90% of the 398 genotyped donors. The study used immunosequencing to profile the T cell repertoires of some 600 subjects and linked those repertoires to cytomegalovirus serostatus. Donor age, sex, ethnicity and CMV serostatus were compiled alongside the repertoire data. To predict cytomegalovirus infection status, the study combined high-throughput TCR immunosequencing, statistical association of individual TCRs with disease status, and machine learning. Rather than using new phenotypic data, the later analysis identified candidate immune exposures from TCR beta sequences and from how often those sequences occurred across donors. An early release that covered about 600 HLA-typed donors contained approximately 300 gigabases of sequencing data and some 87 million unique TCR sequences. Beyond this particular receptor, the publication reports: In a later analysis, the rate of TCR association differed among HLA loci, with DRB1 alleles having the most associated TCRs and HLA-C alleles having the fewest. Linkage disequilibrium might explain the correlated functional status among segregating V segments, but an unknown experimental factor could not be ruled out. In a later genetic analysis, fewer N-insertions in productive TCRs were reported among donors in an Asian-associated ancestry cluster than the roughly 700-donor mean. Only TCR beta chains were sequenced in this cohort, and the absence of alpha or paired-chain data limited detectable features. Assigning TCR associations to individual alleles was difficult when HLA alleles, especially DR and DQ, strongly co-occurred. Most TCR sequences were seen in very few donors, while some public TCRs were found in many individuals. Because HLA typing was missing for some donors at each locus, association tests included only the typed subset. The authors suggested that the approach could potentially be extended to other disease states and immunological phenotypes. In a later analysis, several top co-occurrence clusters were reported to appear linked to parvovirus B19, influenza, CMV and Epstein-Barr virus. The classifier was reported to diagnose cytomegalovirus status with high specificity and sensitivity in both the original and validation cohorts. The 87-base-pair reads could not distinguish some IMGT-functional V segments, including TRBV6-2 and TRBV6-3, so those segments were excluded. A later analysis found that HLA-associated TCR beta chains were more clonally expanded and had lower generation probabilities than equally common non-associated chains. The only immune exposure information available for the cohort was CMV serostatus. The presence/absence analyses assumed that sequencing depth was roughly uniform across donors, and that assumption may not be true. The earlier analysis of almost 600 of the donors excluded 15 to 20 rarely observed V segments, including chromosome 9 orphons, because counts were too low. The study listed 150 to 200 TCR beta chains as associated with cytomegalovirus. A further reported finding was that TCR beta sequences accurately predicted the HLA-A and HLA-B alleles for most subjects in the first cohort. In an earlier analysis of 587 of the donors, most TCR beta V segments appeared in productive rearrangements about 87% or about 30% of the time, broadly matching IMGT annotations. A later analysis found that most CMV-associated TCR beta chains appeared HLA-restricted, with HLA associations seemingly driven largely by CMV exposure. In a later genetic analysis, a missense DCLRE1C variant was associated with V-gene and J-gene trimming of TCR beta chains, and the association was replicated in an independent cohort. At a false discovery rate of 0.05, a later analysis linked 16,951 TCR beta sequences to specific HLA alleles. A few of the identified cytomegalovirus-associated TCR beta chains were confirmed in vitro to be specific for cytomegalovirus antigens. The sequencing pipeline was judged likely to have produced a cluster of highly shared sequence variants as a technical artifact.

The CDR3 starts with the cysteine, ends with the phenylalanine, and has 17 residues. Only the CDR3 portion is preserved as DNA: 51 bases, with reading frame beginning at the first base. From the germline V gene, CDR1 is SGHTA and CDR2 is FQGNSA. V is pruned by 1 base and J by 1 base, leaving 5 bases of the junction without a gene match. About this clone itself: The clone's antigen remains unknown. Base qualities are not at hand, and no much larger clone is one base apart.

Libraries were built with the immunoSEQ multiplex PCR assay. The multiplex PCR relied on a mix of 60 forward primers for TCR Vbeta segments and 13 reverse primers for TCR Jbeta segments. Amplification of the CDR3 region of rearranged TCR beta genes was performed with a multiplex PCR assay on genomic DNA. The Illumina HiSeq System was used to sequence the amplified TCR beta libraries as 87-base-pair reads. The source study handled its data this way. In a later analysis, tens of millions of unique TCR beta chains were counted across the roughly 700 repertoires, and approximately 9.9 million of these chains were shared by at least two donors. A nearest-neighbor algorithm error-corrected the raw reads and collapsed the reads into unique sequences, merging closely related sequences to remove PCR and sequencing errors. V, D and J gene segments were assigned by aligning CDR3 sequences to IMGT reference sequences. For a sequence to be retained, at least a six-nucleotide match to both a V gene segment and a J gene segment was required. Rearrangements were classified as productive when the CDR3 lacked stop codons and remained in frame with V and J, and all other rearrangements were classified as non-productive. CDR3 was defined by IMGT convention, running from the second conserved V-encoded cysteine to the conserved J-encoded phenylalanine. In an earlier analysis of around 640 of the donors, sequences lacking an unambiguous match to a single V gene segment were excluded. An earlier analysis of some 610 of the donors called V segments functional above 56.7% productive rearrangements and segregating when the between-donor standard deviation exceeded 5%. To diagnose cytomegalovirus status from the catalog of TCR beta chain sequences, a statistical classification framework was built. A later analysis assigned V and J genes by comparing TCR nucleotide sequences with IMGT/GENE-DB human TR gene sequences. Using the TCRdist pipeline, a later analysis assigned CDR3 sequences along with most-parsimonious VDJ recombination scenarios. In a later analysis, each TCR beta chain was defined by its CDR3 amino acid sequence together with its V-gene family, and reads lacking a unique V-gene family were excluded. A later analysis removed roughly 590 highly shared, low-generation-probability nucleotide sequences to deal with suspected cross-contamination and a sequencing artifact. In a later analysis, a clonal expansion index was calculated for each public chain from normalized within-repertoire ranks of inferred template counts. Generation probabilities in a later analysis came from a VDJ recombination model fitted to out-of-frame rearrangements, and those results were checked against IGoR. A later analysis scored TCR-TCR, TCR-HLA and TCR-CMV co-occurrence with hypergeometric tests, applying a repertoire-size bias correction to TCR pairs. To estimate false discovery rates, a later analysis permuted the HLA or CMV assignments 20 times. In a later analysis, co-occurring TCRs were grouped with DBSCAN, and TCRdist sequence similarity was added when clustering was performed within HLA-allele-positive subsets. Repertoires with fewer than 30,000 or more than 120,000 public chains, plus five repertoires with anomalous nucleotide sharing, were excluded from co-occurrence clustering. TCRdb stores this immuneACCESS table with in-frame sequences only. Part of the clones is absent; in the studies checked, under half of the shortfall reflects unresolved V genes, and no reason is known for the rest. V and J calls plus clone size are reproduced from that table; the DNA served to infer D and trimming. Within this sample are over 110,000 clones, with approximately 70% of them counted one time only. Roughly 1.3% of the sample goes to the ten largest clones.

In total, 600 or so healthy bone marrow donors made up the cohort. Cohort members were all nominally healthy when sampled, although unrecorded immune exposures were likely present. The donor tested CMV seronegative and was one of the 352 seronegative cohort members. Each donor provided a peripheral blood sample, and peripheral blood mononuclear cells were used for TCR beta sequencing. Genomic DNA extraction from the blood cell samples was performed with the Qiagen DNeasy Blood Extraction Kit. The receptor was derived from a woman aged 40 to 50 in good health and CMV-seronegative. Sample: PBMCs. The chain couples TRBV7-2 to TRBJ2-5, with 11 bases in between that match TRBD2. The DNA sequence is TGTGCCAGCAGCTTAGGGGCTAGCGGGGGGCTCCAAGAGACCCAGTACTTC. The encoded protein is CASSLGASGGLQETQYF.